This T cell receptor beta chain was sequenced during a study of human T cells and chemical hapten exposure. This CDR3 spans 15 amino acids. V was pared by 6 bases and J by 0 bases, with 3 bases of the junction left unmatched. Germline V gene sequence: CDR1 MNHNY, CDR2 SVGAGI (reference sequence). As for time point: patch test 2, 6 weeks after DPC sensitization. Treatment of the sample: therapeutic diphenylcyclopropenone sensitization with weekly scalp DPC. Blood collection took place prior to placing each patch test. This clonotype was found many times. Per the study methods: From about 22,000 to 700,000 TCRs were found per sample, with a median of around 100,000. Using its own MiXCR run on the RACE reads, TCRdb lists one record per CDR3 protein. None of the V and J calls come from the authors' own analysis; TCRdb made them. The data hold fewer than 100,000 distinct CDR3 sequences, with 9% to 9.5% observed a single time.

The chain recombines TRBV6-6 with TRBJ1-5; 9 bases align to TRBD1. The sequence came from a woman between 40 and 55 years old with alopecia areata. Some clones in this sample may be carry-over from other donors' samples. The sequencing used whole blood, collected in connection with sensitization to the hapten diphenylcyclopropenone (DPC). The chain's CDR3 is CASRRTGDSNQPQHF. The CDR3 nucleotides are TGTGCCAGCAGACGGACAGGGGATAGCAATCAGCCCCAGCATTTT.